This TCR beta chain was recovered during a study of blood T cell repertoires in COVID-19 (dated by TCRdb to the early 2020s). Turning to the overall study: Samples from collaborators originated in the United States, Italy and Spain and spanned both the acute and convalescent phases of COVID-19. The prospective study material was composed of cDNA or gDNA derived from T cells, B-cell-depleted T cells, or PBMCs. Deeply sampled blood TCRbeta repertoires from subjects exposed to, actively infected with, or recovered from COVID-19 were included in the dataset. The repertoires were released in a freely available public database intended as a resource for research on the immune response to SARS-CoV-2. The samples were drawn from two sources: the first 160 participants of the ongoing ImmuneRACE study, and 1,000 to 1,500 subjects contributed by 6 global collaborators. Nearly every sample came with metadata listing a de-identified subject ID, COVID-19 status, age in years and sex. Where available, HLA class I and class II types were obtained from metadata supplied by the sample provider rather than from assay-based typing. General findings and caveats noted by the study authors: Clinical and demographic metadata were provided uncurated, with the amount varying by source and participant.

Enrolling through a virtual design, the prospective study's participants ranged in age from roughly 18 to 95 years and lived across about two dozen United States geographic areas. In the prospective study, cohorts were assigned on the basis of participant-reported clinical history obtained from a screening survey and a study questionnaire. Recovered participants in ImmuneRACE Cohort 3 were defined as having two consecutive negative NP/OP PCR tests, clearance from a healthcare professional, or resolution of symptoms. Mobile phlebotomists in the prospective study collected whole blood, serum and a nasopharyngeal or oropharyngeal swab from every participant. Over an approximately 2-month period, participants in the prospective study had the option of providing additional blood draws and questionnaires. Blood samples from the prospective study were shipped frozen or at room temperature prior to DNA extraction.

TCRbeta CDR3 regions were amplified from genomic DNA using the immunoSEQ Assay, a bias-controlled multiplex PCR. In the source study's methods: Nucleated cell counts per sample were estimated from amplification of reference gene primers within the assay. Sequence reads were collapsed and filtered to measure the absolute abundance of every unique TCRbeta CDR3 rearrangement. Productive Simpson clonality was computed per sample as the square root of Simpson's diversity index over productive rearrangements. Drawn from immuneACCESS, this table holds only the in-frame rearrangements with V and J called that TCRdb kept. Clones are partly lost; checked studies trace under half to an unresolved V gene and leave the rest unexplained. The V and J calls and clone size are taken from that table; D and trimming were inferred from the DNA. Counted in this sample were 250,000 to 350,000 clones; around nine tenths of them appeared once. The ten largest make up 2.6% of the sample.

The CDR1 and CDR2 encoded by the germline V gene (reference sequence) are LGHDT and YNNKEL. Ends trimmed: V by 0 bases, J by 9 bases; bases unmatched to a gene: 15. There are 17 amino acids in the CDR3, from cysteine to phenylalanine inclusive. Of all the DNA, just the CDR3 is kept, 51 bases in frame from base 1. About this clone: The specificity of this receptor is unknown. No much larger clone is present one base from it, and per-base qualities are unavailable.

The sequenced material came from PBMCs or T cells enriched from blood (not recorded which). This chain joins TRBV3-1 (or the pseudogene TRBV3-2) to TRBJ2-3, and 7 bases in between align with TRBD1. This clonotype was obtained from a man in his 60s who had recovered from COVID-19. The DNA is as follows: TGTGCCAGCAGCCAAGAGTATGGGTGGGACAGCCGTTCCACGCAGTATTTT. It is translated as CASSQEYGWDSRSTQYF.